Listed below are T cell receptor beta chains from one sample, sequenced in a study of cytomegalovirus exposure and HLA in healthy donors. Only in-frame clones appear in the TCRdb table, and some are missing; sequencing was by immunoSEQ multiplex PCR. The sample consists of over 110,000 clones, 70% to 75% of them appearing once. Sequencing input: PBMCs. The receptor source for this set is a woman aged 35 to 49 in good health and CMV-seronegative. Each CDR3 is given with its conserved first and last residue. The D gene is left open where the match is weak. The listing skips clone size in some rows; elsewhere it reads once, few, many or a size class.

TRBD1	-	13	TRBV6-5	TRBJ1-2	TGTGCCAGCCGGACAGGGGGAGACTATGGCTACACCTTC	CASRTGGDYGYTF
TRBD1	-	13	TRBV15	TRBJ1-5	TGTGCCACCAGCACCGAGACAGGGACACTGGGGCATTTT	CATSTETGTLGHF
-	-	15	TRBV4-2	TRBJ1-5	TGTGCCAGCAGCCAAGAGGGCAGGGAGGGACAGCCCCAGCATTTT	CASSQEGREGQPQHF
-	-	14	TRBV5-1	TRBJ2-3	TGCGCCAGCAGCTTACAGGGCCCCCCAGATACGCAGTATTTT	CASSLQGPPDTQYF
TRBD2	-	17	TRBV7-2	TRBJ2-5	TGTGCCAGCAGCTTATATTCGGGCGGGGGGGGATCGGAGACCCAGTACTTC	CASSLYSGGGGSETQYF
-	-	16	TRBV5-1	TRBJ2-5	TGCGCCAGCAGCTTGGGGACTACGGCGTACCAAGAGACCCAGTACTTC	CASSLGTTAYQETQYF
-	-	13	TRBV27	TRBJ2-2	TGTGCCAGCAGTTTGTGGGGCGCCGGGGAGCTGTTTTTT	CASSLWGAGELFF
-	-	15	TRBV6-6	TRBJ1-2	TGTGCCAGCAGTCAATCCCGGGACAACTTTTATGGCTACACCTTC	CASSQSRDNFYGYTF
-	-	13	TRBV7-3	TRBJ2-2	TGTGCCAGCAGCCCCCGGTTGACCGGGGAGCTGTTTTTT	CASSPRLTGELFF
-	-	15	TRBV7-2	TRBJ1-5	TGTGCCAGCAGCTTATCCAGGGCTCGCAATCAGCCCCAGCATTTT	CASSLSRARNQPQHF
-	few	15	TRBV28	TRBJ2-1	TGTGCCAGCAGTTTATCTACCCCTCCCGGGAATGAGCAGTTCTTC	CASSLSTPPGNEQFF
TRBD1	-	18	TRBV5-1	TRBJ1-3	TGCGCCAGCAGCTTGGCCGGGACAGGGACGAACTCTGGAAACACCATATATTTT	CASSLAGTGTNSGNTIYF
TRBD1	once	14	TRBV7-9	TRBJ2-2	TGTGCCAGCAGCCTACGGGACAGGACCGGGGAGCTGTTTTTT	CASSLRDRTGELFF
-	-	16	TRBV7-7	TRBJ2-1	TGTGCTAGCAGCTTAGAGCCAGCCCTAGGATACAATGAGCAGTTCTTC	CASSLEPALGYNEQFF
-	-	13	TRBV4-1	TRBJ2-5	TGCGCCAGCAGCCGTCCAGGGCAAGAGACCCAGTACTTC	CASSRPGQETQYF
-	-	12	TRBV5-1	TRBJ2-1	TGCGCCAGCAGCTCGACAGACAATGAGCAGTTCTTC	CASSSTDNEQFF
-	-	14	TRBV25-1	TRBJ1-1	TGTGCCAGCAGCTACCTTGGGGGGGACACTGAAGCTTTCTTT	CASSYLGGDTEAFF
TRBD1	-	15	TRBV28	TRBJ1-2	TGTGCCAGCAGTTTGCCCCCGGACAGGACCTATGGCTACACCTTC	CASSLPPDRTYGYTF
-	few	16	TRBV5-1	TRBJ1-5	TGCGCCAGCACCCGTCGACAGAAGTCCCCCGATCAGCCCCAGCATTTT	CASTRRQKSPDQPQHF
TRBD1	-	16	TRBV5-6	TRBJ1-5	TGTGCCAGCAGCTACGGGACAGCGTATAGCAATCAGCCCCAGCATTTT	CASSYGTAYSNQPQHF
-	-	12	TRBV29-1	TRBJ2-5	TGCAGCGTTGTTCGGGGTCAAGAGACCCAGTACTTC	CSVVRGQETQYF
TRBD2	-	17	TRBV11-1	TRBJ2-1	TGTGCCAGCAGTCCACGCGGGGGGGCATTACTTCTCGATGAGCAGTTCTTC	CASSPRGGALLLDEQFF
TRBD1	-	14	TRBV6-4	TRBJ2-7	TGTGCCAGCAGCGCGTCGGGACAGTCCTACGAGCAGTACTTC	CASSASGQSYEQYF
-	-	14	TRBV28	TRBJ1-3	TGTGCCAGCAGTTTCGGAGGTACTGGAAACACCATATATTTT	CASSFGGTGNTIYF
-	-	16	TRBV27	TRBJ2-2	TGTGCCAGCAGTTTAGGGGGGGCCCCTCTCACCGGGGAGCTGTTTTTT	CASSLGGAPLTGELFF
TRBD1	few	15	TRBV2	TRBJ2-1	TGTGCCAGCAGTGAGGACAGGGGACGCTACAATGAGCAGTTCTTC	CASSEDRGRYNEQFF
TRBD1	-	16	TRBV29-1	TRBJ2-7	TGCAGCGTTGAAGATCAGGACAGGGGGACTTCCTACGAGCAGTACTTC	CSVEDQDRGTSYEQYF
-	-	18	TRBV5-1	TRBJ2-2	TGCGCCAGCAGCTTGCCCAGGCAAGACCCCGCGAACACCGGGGAGCTGTTTTTT	CASSLPRQDPANTGELFF
TRBD1	many	16	TRBV6-8	TRBJ1-4	TGTGCCAGCAGTTACTCACAGGGGGCAAATAATGAAAAACTGTTTTTT	CASSYSQGANNEKLFF
TRBD2	-	15	TRBV9	TRBJ2-1	TGTGCCAGCAGCGTAGGCGGGGGGGACAACAATGAGCAGTTCTTC	CASSVGGGDNNEQFF
TRBD1	few	16	TRBV6-1	TRBJ1-5	TGTGCCAGCAGTGGGTTTGAGGGGGCAGGCAATCAGCCCCAGCATTTT	CASSGFEGAGNQPQHF
TRBD1	few	13	TRBV2	TRBJ1-5	TGTGCCAGCCGACAGGGCGTAGGTCAGCCCCAGCATTTT	CASRQGVGQPQHF
-	-	17	TRBV5-4	TRBJ2-1	TGTGCCAGCAGCGGGGGGGGAGGACAGAGCTCCTACAATGAGCAGTTCTTC	CASSGGGGQSSYNEQFF
-	few	16	TRBV5-5	TRBJ2-1	TGTGCCAGCAGCTTGGACTCACCCTGGTTGGACAATGAGCAGTTCTTC	CASSLDSPWLDNEQFF
TRBD1	-	15	TRBV5-6	TRBJ1-2	TGTGCCAGCAGCGCCCGGGACAGGGGTATGGGGGGCTACACCTTC	CASSARDRGMGGYTF
-	-	16	TRBV11-3	TRBJ2-2	TGTGCCAGCAGCTTAGAGATTGCAGAAAGCACCGGGGAGCTGTTTTTT	CASSLEIAESTGELFF
TRBD1	once	13	TRBV28	TRBJ1-6	TGTGCCAGCAAGACAGGGTATAATTCACCCCTCCACTTT	CASKTGYNSPLHF
-	-	13	TRBV4-2	TRBJ2-2	TGTGCCAGCAGCCAAGAGAGGTCCGGGGAGCTGTTTTTT	CASSQERSGELFF
TRBD1	-	13	TRBV7-2	TRBJ1-2	TGTGCCAGCAGCTTAGTTAGGGGACAGGACTACACCTTC	CASSLVRGQDYTF
-	-	14	TRBV6-6	TRBJ1-1	TGTGCCAGCAGTTACTCGAGAGGGTTAACTGAAGCTTTCTTT	CASSYSRGLTEAFF
TRBD1	-	19	TRBV5-1	TRBJ2-6	TGCGCCAGCAGCAATACTGACAGGACAGGGAGGAGTTGGGCCAACGTCCTGACTTTC	CASSNTDRTGRSWANVLTF
TRBD1	-	15	TRBV28	TRBJ2-1	TGTGCCAGCAGCCCCGACAGGGCCTCCTACAATGAGCAGTTCTTC	CASSPDRASYNEQFF
-	-	17	TRBV7-6	TRBJ2-6	TGTGCCAGCAGCCAAACCCGAGGGGGCTCTGGGGCCAACGTCCTGACTTTC	CASSQTRGGSGANVLTF
TRBD2	-	18	TRBV9	TRBJ2-1	TGTGCCAGCAGCCCGGAGAGCGGGGGGCCCAGCTCCTACAATGAGCAGTTCTTC	CASSPESGGPSSYNEQFF
-	-	13	TRBV27	TRBJ1-2	TGTGCCAGCAGCCACGGGGATTTCTATGGCTACACCTTC	CASSHGDFYGYTF
TRBD1	once	15	TRBV18	TRBJ2-5	TGTGCCAGCTCCCAATCCGGGACAGGACAAGAGACCCAGTACTTC	CASSQSGTGQETQYF
-	-	14	TRBV13	TRBJ1-1	TGTGCCAGCAGCTTAGTTCAGATGAACACTGAAGCTTTCTTT	CASSLVQMNTEAFF